Below are 17 T cell receptor beta chains sequenced from a single sample in a study of shared clonotypes between healthy human individuals. The table came from immunoSEQ multiplex PCR; TCRdb's copy has only in-frame clones and leaves some out. In the table there are 230,000 or so clones, 65% of which are singletons. Source material: memory CD4+ T cells sorted from blood. Subset defined: CD45RA-negative fraction. The receptors come from a man aged 30 to 39 in good health.

This chain's CDR3 is CASQTGNTEAFF. Here the CDR3 DNA reads TGTGCCAGCCAAACAGGGAACACTGAAGCTTTCTTT. The chain recombines TRBV6-1 with TRBJ1-1; maybe TRBD1 (5 bases). CDR3 length equals 12 residues. CDR1 is MNHNS and CDR2 is SASEGT in the germline V gene. Trimming shortened V by 8 bases and J by 1 base, and 8 bases separated the two germline ends.

This chain's CDR3 is CASSPHNRGSLGEQYF. Here the CDR3 DNA reads TGTGCCAGCAGCCCGCATAACAGGGGGTCGCTGGGCGAGCAGTACTTC. The V call is TRBV9, the J call TRBJ2-7, with TRBD1 matching over 8 bases. CDR3 length: 16 residues. The V gene end was trimmed by 4 bases and the J gene end by 6 bases; junction bases not matched to a gene: 15. CDR1 is SGDLS, CDR2 YYNGEE, per germline.

This clone occurred a few times. V usage is TRBV9 and J usage is TRBJ2-7, with D perhaps TRBD1 (6 bases). From germline, CDR1 is SGDLS and CDR2 YYNGEE. The CDR3 covers 15 residues. With 4 bases removed from V and 5 bases from J, the gap between germline ends came to 19 bases. The CDR3 DNA sequence: TGTGCCAGCAGCAAACAGGGAAACAGTGAGGACGAGCAGTACTTC. As protein: CASSKQGNSEDEQYF.

About this clone itself: At one of its ends the junction is not consistent with the germline gene, which may arise from a read error. The chain employs TRBV7-7 and TRBJ2-2, with no clear D. Germline values: CDR1 SSHAT, CDR2 FNYEAQ (reference sequence). The CDR3 has 13 residues. The CDR3 DNA reads as TGTGCTAGCAGTACCCTGTCCACCGGGGAGCTGTTTTTT. Translated, it gives CASSTLSTGELFF.

The chain joins TRBV11-2 to TRBJ2-1; TRBD2 matches at 12 bases. Germline V gives CDR1 SGHAT, CDR2 FQNNGV. With 5 bases clipped from V and 9 bases from J, the junction kept 8 bases outside the gene matches. This CDR3 contains 15 residues. The CDR3, as DNA: TGTGCCAGCAGCCCCCGGACTAGCGGGATGTTTGAGCAGTTCTTC. Its translation is CASSPRTSGMFEQFF.

This chain joins TRBV11-2 and TRBJ2-7; 11 bases align to TRBD2. CDR1 SGHAT and CDR2 FQNNGV come from the germline V gene. CDR3 length: 15 residues. Trimming cost V 6 bases and J 2 bases; bases outside gene matches: 6. The CDR3 here is CASRSTSGSPYEQYF. DNA for the CDR3: TGTGCCAGCAGGTCTACTAGCGGGAGTCCCTACGAGCAGTACTTC.

The DNA for the CDR3 is TGCAGCGTTGTGACTTCAGCCCCCACAGATACGCAGTATTTT. It specifies CSVVTSAPTDTQYF. The chain carries TRBV29-1 and TRBJ2-3; D remains ambiguous. V lost 4 bases and J lost 2, with 13 bases in between. The CDR3 extends over 14 amino acids. Germline V gene lookup returns CDR1 SQVTM and CDR2 ANQGSEA.

The genes are TRBV19 and TRBJ1-1; D might be TRBD1 (5 bases). V was pared by 2 bases and J by 3 bases, with 10 bases between. The CDR3 has 14 residues. From germline, CDR1 is LNHDA and CDR2 SQIVND (reference sequence). DNA for the CDR3: TGTGCCAGTAGTATACTTGGACATGACACTGAAGCTTTCTTT. It codes for CASSILGHDTEAFF.

The chain carries TRBV7-9 and TRBJ2-3; 9 nucleotides line up with TRBD1. V trimming: 5 bases; J trimming: 14 bases; junction bases outside the gene matches: 8. CDR3 length: 12 residues. Germline V gene data show CDR1 as SEHNR and CDR2 as FQNEAQ (reference sequence). The CDR3 nucleotides are TGTGCCAGCAGCCTCGACAGGGGGAGAGGGTATTTT. This sequence encodes CASSLDRGRGYF.

The J gene is TRBJ2-3, the V gene TRBV7-2; D possibly corresponds to TRBD2 (5 bases). The CDR3 runs 14 residues. V shed 3 bases and J shed 0 bases, with 7 bases lying between them. CDR1 and CDR2 from the germline V gene are SGHTA and FQGNSA. The CDR3 region has the DNA TGTGCCAGCAGCTTGGACTCTAGCACAGATACGCAGTATTTT. Residues: CASSLDSSTDTQYF.

The V and J genes are TRBV5-1 and TRBJ2-3; 11 positions match TRBD2. The CDR3 covers 18 residues. The germline CDR1 and CDR2 sequences are SGHRS and YFSETQ. The trim removed 4 bases at V and 3 bases at J, leaving 13 bases unmatched. CDR3 residues: CASSETGTSGLRTDTQYF. The CDR3 coding sequence is TGCGCCAGCAGCGAAACCGGGACTAGCGGATTAAGGACAGATACGCAGTATTTT.

This clone was detected only a few times. This rearrangement joins TRBV12-1 to TRBJ2-7; the DNA was not compared with TRBD2, the D call given in the table. TRBV12-1 is designated a pseudogene. CDR3 length: 16 amino acids. The CDR3 loop reads CASSCPLAEGAYEQYF. The CDR3 DNA is TGTGCCAGCAGCTGCCCCCTAGCGGAGGGGGCCTACGAGCAGTACTTC.

This chain joins TRBV19 and TRBJ2-1; 11 positions match TRBD2. CDR1 is LNHDA, CDR2 SQIVND, per germline (reference sequence). J was trimmed by 8 bases and V by 9 bases; bases with no gene match: 9. The length of the CDR3 is 14 residues. CDR3 loop: CASVTSGSNHEQFF. Written as DNA, the CDR3 is TGTGCCAGCGTTACTAGCGGGAGCAACCATGAGCAGTTCTTC. Filled out from reference TRBV19 and TRBJ2-1, the complete variable domain reads DGGITQSPKYLFRKEGQNVTLSCEQNLNHDAMYWYRQDPGQGLRLIYYSQIVNDFQKGDIAEGYSVSREKKESFPLTVTSAQKNPTAFYLCASVTSGSNHEQFFGPGTRLTVL.

This clone occurred a few times. The V and J genes are TRBV7-2 and TRBJ1-1; D is perhaps TRBD1 (5 bases). Trimming cost V 2 bases and J 1 base, with 8 bases left between them. The CDR3 loop spans 14 amino acids. Germline V gene lookup returns CDR1 SGHTA and CDR2 FQGNSA. CDR3 sequence (DNA): TGTGCCAGCAGCTTAAAAGGGGCGAACACTGAAGCTTTCTTT. The encoded protein is CASSLKGANTEAFF.

The CDR3 DNA sequence: TGTGCCAGCAGCTTTGGTCAGGCAGGGAGAACCGGGGAGCTGTTTTTT. Amino acids: CASSFGQAGRTGELFF. The chain joins TRBV7-9 to TRBJ2-2; D possibly matches TRBD1 or TRBD2 (5 bases each). The ends were cut back, 3 bases at V and 5 bases at J, with 16 bases in the middle. CDR1 is SEHNR, CDR2 FQNEAQ, per germline (reference sequence). The CDR3 has 16 amino acids.

This clone was recorded a few times. V gene TRBV29-1 combines with J gene TRBJ2-1, with TRBD2 matching 8 bases. Germline CDR1 and CDR2: SQVTM and ANQGSEA. V lost 5 bases, J lost 1 base, and 13 bases stayed unmatched. The CDR3 consists of 17 residues. CDR3 protein: CSVPGLESWRSYNEQFF. The CDR3 DNA follows: TGCAGCGTTCCGGGACTAGAAAGTTGGAGGTCCTACAATGAGCAGTTCTTC.

This clone has a single count. This chain uses TRBV5-1 with TRBJ2-1; TRBD1 aligns across 9 bases. V was pared by 4 bases and J by 5 bases, with 7 bases of the junction left unmatched. Germline CDR1 SGHRS, CDR2 YFSETQ. This CDR3 is built from 15 residues. CDR3 nucleotide sequence: TGCGCCAGCAGCAACTTCCGGGACAGGGACAATGAGCAGTTCTTC. It codes for CASSNFRDRDNEQFF.